This T cell receptor beta chain was retrieved from a study of blood T cell repertoires in COVID-19. Across the study: Material from acute and convalescent COVID-19 was sourced from the United States, Italy and Spain. T cells, B-cell-depleted T cells, or PBMCs provided the cDNA or gDNA that served as material.

The germline V gene encodes CDR1 GTSNPN and CDR2 SVGIG (reference sequence). This CDR3 comprises 17 residues. V was clipped by 2 bases and J by 1 base; unmatched bases: 8. Original handling: Amplification of reference gene primers was used by the study to estimate nucleated cell counts. The method was immunoSEQ multiplex PCR; TCRdb's version includes in-frame clones alone and lacks a portion of them. V and J calls and clone size are those listed in that table; D and trimming were worked out from the DNA. The sample consists of about 160,000 clones, 60% to 80% of them appearing once. V and J are TRBV30 and TRBJ2-5; 12 positions match TRBD2. This receptor was taken from a man between 65 and 79 years old with acute or convalescent COVID-19. Sequencing was carried out using peripheral blood. The chain's CDR3 is CAWSRASGREFQETQYF. The CDR3, as DNA: TGTGCCTGGAGTCGGGCTAGCGGGAGGGAATTCCAAGAGACCCAGTACTTC.